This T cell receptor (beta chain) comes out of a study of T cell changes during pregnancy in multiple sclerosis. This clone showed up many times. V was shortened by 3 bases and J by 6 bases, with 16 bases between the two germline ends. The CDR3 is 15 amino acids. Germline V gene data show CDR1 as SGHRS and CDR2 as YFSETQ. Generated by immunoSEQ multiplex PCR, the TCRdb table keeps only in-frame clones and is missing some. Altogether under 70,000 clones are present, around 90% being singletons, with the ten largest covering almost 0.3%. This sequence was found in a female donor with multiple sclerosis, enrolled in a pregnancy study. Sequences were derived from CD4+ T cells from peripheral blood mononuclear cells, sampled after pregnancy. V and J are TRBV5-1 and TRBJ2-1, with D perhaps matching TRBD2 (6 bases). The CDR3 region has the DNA TGCGCCAGCAGCTCCACACTAGCAGGGACCAATGAGCAGTTCTTC. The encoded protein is CASSSTLAGTNEQFF.